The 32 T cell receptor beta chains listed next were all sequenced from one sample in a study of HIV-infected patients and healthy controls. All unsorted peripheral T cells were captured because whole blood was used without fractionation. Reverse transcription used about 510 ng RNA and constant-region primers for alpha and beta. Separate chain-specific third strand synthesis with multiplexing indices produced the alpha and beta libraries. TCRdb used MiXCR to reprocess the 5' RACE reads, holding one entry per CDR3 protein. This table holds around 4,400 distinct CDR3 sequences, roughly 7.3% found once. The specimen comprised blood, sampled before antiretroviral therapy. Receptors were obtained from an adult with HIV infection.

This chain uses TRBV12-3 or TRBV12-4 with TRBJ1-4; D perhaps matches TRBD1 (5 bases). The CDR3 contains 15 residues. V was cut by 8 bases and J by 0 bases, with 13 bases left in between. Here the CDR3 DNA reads TGTGCCAGCGCAGACAGACCTGCAACTAATGAAAAACTGTTTTTT. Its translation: CASADRPATNEKLFF.

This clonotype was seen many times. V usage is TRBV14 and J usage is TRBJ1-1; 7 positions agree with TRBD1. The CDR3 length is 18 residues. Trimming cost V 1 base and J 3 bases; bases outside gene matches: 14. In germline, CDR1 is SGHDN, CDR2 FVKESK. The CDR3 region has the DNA TGTGCCAGCAGCCAAGTCCGGGACAGACCTTTTAGGGACACTGAAGCTTTCTTT. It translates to CASSQVRDRPFRDTEAFF.

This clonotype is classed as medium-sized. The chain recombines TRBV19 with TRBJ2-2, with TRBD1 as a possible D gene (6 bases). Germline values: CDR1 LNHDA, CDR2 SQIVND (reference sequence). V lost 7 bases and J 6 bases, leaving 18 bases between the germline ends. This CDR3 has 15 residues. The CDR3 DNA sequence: TGTGCCAGTAATTCGGGACAAGGGACACCCGGGGAGCTGTTTTTT. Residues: CASNSGQGTPGELFF.

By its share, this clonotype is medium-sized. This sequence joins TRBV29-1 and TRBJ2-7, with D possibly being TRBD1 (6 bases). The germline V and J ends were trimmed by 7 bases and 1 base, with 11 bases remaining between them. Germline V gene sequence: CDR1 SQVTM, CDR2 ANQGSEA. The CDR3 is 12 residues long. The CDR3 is CSALDSSYEQYF. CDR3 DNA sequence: TGCAGCGCCTTGGACAGTTCCTACGAGCAGTACTTC.

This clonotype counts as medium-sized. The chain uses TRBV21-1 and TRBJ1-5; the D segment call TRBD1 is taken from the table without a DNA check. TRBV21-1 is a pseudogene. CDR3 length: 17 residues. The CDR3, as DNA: TGTGCCAGCAGCAAAGTGGACTTCCCCCCGAGCAATCAGCCCCAGCATTTT. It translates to CASSKVDFPPSNQPQHF.

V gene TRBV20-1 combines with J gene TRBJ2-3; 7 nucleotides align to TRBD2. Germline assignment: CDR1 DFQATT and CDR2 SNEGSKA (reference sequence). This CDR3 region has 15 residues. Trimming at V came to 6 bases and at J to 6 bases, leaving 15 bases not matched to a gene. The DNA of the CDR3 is TGCAGTGCGCCGGATGCGGCTAGCGGTCGGGATACGCAGTATTTT. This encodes CSAPDAASGRDTQYF.

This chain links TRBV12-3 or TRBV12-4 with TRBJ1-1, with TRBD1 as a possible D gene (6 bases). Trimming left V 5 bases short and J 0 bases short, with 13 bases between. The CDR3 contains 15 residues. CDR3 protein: CASSPPGQLNTEAFF. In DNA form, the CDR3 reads TGTGCCAGCAGTCCACCCGGACAGCTGAACACTGAAGCTTTCTTT.

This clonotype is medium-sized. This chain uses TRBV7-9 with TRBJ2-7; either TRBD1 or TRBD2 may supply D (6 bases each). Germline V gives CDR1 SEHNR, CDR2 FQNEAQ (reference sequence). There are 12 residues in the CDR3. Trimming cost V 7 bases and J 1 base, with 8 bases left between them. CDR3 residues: CASTGASYEQYF. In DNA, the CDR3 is TGTGCCAGCACGGGGGCTTCCTACGAGCAGTACTTC.

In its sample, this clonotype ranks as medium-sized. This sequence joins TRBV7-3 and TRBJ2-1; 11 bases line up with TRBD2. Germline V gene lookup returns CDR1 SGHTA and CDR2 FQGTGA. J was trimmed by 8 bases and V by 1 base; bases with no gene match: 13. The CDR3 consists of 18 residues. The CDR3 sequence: CASSLKRIAGGPVHEQFF. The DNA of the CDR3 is TGTGCCAGCAGCTTAAAGAGAATAGCGGGGGGGCCGGTGCATGAGCAGTTCTTC.

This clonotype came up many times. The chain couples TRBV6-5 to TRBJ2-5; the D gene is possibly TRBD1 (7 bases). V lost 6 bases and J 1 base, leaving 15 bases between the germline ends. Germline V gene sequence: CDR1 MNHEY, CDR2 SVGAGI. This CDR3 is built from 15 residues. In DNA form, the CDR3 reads TGTGCCAGCAGCCCATCAGGGGGGATCCAAGAGACCCAGTACTTC. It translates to CASSPSGGIQETQYF.

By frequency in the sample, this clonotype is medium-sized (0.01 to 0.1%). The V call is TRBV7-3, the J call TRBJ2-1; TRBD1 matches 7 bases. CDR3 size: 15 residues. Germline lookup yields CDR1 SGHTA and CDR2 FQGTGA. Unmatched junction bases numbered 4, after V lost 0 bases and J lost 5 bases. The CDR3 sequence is CASSLTNTGDNEQFF. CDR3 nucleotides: TGTGCCAGCAGCTTAACTAATACAGGGGACAATGAGCAGTTCTTC.

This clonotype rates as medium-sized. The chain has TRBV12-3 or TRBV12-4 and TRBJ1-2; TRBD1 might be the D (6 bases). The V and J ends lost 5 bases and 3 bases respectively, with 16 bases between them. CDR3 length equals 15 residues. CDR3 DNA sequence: TGTGCCAGCAGTCTGGTAGGGGGGGGGTACTATGGCTACACCTTC. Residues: CASSLVGGGYYGYTF.

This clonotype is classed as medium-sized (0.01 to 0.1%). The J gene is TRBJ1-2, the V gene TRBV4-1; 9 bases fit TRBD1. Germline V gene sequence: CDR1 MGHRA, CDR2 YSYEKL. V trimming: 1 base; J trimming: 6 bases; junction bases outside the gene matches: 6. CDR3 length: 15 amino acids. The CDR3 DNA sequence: TGCGCCAGCAGCCAAGCCGGGACAGGGCGACATGGCTACACCTTC. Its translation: CASSQAGTGRHGYTF.

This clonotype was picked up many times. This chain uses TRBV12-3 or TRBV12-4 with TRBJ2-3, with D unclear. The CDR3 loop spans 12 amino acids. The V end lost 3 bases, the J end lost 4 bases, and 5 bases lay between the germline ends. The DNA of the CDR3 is TGTGCCAGCAGTTTGCCGGCAGATACGCAGTATTTT. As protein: CASSLPADTQYF.

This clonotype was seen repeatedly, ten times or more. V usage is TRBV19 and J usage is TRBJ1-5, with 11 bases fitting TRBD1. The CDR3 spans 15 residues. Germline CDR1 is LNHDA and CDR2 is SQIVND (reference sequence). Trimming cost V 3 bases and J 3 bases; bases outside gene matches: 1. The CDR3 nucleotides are TGTGCCAGTAGTATGGGACAGGGGGTCAATCAGCCCCAGCATTTT. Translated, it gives CASSMGQGVNQPQHF.

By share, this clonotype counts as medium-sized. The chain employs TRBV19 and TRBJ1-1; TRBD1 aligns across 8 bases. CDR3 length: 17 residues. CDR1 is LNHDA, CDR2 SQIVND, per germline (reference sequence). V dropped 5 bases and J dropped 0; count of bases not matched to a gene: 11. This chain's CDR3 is CASSWPGGGLVNTEAFF. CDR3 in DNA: TGTGCCAGTAGTTGGCCAGGGGGCGGATTAGTGAACACTGAAGCTTTCTTT.

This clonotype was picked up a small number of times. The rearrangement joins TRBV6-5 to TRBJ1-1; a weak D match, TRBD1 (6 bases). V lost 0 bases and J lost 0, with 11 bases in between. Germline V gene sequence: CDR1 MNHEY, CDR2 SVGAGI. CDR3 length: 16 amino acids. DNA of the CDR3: TGTGCCAGCAGTTACTCGTGGCAGGGGATGAACACTGAAGCTTTCTTT. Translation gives CASSYSWQGMNTEAFF.

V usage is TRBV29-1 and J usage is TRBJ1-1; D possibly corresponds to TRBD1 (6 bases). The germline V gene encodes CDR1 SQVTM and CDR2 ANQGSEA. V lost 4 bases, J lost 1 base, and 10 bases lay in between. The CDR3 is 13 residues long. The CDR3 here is CSVGWGPNTEAFF. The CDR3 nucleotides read TGCAGCGTTGGATGGGGGCCGAACACTGAAGCTTTCTTT.

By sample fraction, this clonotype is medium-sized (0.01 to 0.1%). This chain's CDR3 is CASSPQDLRSSGFYNEQFF. The CDR3 nucleotides are TGCGCCAGCAGCCCCCAAGACCTCAGATCTAGCGGCTTTTACAATGAGCAGTTCTTC. V usage is TRBV5-1 and J usage is TRBJ2-1; the match to TRBD2 covers 7 bases. The V segment lost 4 bases and the J segment 4 bases; nucleotides outside the gene matches: 20. This CDR3 region has 19 residues. Germline V CDR1 and CDR2: SGHRS, YFSETQ.

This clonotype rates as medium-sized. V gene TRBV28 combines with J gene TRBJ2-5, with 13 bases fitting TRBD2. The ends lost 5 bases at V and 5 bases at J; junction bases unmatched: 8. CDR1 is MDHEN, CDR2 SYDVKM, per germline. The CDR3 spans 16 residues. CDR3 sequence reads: CASSTPGLAGFETQYF. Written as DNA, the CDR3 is TGTGCCAGCAGTACACCGGGACTAGCGGGATTCGAGACCCAGTACTTC.

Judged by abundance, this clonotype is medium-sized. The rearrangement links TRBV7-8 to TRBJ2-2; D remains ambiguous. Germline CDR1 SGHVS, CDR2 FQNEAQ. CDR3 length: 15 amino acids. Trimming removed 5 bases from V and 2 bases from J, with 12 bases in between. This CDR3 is CASSLQSVNTGELFF. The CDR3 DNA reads TGTGCCAGCAGCCTCCAGTCGGTTAACACCGGGGAGCTGTTTTTT.

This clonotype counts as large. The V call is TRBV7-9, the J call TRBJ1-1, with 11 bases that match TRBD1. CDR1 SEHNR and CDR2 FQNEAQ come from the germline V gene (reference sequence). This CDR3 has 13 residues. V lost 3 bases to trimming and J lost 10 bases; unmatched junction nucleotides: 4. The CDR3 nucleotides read TGTGCCAGCAGCTTCCCCGGGACAGGGGGAGCTTTCTTT. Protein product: CASSFPGTGGAFF.

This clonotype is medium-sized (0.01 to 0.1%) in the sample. The CDR3 region is CSATRTGGGTEAFF. In DNA form, the CDR3 reads TGCAGTGCTACTCGGACAGGGGGCGGCACTGAAGCTTTCTTT. V and J are TRBV20-1 and TRBJ1-1, with 11 nucleotides matching TRBD1. V shed 4 bases and J 4 bases; nucleotides not matched to a gene: 5. CDR1 DFQATT and CDR2 SNEGSKA come from the germline V gene (reference sequence). The CDR3 contains 14 residues.

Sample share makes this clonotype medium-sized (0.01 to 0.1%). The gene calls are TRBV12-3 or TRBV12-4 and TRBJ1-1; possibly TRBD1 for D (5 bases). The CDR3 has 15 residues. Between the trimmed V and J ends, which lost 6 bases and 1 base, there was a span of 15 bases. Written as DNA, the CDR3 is TGTGCCAGCAGCCCACCTGAGACAGAGAACACTGAAGCTTTCTTT. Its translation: CASSPPETENTEAFF.

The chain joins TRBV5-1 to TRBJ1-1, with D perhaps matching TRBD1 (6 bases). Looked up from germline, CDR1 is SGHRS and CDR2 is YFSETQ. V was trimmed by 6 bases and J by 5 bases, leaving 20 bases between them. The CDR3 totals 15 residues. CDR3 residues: CASMAPGGGGTEAFF. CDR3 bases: TGCGCCAGCATGGCGCCCGGTGGGGGCGGGACTGAAGCTTTCTTT. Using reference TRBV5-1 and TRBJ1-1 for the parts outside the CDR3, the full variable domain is KAGVTQTPRYLIKTRGQQVTLSCSPISGHRSVSWYQQTPGQGLQFLFEYFSETQRNKGNFPGRFSGRQFSNSRSEMNVSTLELGDSALYLCASMAPGGGGTEAFFGQGTRLTVV.

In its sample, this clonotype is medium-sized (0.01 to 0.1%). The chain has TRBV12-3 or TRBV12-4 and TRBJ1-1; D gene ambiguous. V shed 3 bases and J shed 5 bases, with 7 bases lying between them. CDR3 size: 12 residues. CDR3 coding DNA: TGTGCCAGCAGTTTCGGCGGGACTGAAGCTTTCTTT. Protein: CASSFGGTEAFF.

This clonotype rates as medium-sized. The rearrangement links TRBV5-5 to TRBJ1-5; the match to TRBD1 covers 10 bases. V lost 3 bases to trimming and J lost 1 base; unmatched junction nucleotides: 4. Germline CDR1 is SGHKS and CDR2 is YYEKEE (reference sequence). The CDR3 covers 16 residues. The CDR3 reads CASSYRTGGSNQPQHF. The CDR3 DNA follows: TGTGCCAGCAGCTATAGGACAGGGGGAAGCAATCAGCCCCAGCATTTT.

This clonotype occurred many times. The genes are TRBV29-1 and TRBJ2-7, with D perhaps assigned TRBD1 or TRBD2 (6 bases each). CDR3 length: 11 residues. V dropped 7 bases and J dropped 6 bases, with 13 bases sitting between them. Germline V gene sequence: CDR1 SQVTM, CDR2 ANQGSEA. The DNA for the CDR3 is TGCAGCGCCACACAGGGAGGCGAGCAGTACTTC. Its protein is CSATQGGEQYF.

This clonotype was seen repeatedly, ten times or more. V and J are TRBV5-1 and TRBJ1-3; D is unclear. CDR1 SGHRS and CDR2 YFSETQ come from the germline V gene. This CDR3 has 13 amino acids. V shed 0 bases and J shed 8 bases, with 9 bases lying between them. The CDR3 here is CASSLEAPDTIYF. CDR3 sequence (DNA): TGCGCCAGCAGCTTGGAGGCCCCGGACACCATATATTTT.

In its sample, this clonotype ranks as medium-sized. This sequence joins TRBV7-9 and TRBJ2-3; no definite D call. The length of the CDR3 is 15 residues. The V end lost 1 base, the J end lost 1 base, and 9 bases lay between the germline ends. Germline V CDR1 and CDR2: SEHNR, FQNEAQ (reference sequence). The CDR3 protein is CASSLGVSGTDTQYF. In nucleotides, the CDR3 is TGTGCCAGCAGCTTAGGGGTTTCGGGCACAGATACGCAGTATTTT.

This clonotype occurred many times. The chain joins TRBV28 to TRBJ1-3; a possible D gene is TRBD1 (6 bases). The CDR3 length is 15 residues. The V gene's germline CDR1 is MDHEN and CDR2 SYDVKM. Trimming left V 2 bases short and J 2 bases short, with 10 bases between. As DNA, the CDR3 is TGTGCCAGCAGTTTACGGGGGGCGGCTGGAAACACCATATATTTT. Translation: CASSLRGAAGNTIYF.

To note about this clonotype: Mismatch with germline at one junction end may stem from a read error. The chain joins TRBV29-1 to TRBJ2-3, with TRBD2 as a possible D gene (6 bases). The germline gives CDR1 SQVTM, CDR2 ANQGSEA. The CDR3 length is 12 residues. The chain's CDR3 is CSIELRRRVQYF. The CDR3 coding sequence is TGCAGCATTGAGCTCCGCCGGAGGGTGCAGTATTTT.